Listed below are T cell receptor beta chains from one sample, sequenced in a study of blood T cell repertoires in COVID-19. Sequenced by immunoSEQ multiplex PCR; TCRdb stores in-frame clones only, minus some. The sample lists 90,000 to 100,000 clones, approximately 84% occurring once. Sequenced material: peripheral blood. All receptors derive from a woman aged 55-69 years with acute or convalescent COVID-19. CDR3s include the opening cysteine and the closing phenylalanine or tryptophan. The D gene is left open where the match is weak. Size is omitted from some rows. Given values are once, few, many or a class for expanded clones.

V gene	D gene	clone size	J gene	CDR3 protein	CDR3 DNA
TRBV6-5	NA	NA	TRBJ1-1	CASSSGVRATEAFF	TGTGCCAGCAGTTCTGGGGTCAGGGCTACTGAAGCTTTCTTT
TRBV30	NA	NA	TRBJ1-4	CAWSVHREIGEKLFF	TGTGCCTGGAGTGTTCACAGAGAAATAGGTGAAAAACTGTTTTTT
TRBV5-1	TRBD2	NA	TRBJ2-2	CASSPGLALNTGELFF	TGCGCCAGCAGCCCCGGACTAGCGTTGAACACCGGGGAGCTGTTTTTT
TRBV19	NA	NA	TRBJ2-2	CASSIGQVNTGELFF	TGTGCCAGTAGTATAGGACAGGTGAACACCGGGGAGCTGTTTTTT
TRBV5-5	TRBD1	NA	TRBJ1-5	CASSASTGLLGEPQHF	TGTGCCAGCAGCGCGTCGACAGGGCTCCTTGGGGAGCCCCAGCATTTT
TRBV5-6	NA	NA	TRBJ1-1	CASSRQANTEAFF	TGTGCCAGCAGCAGGCAGGCGAACACTGAAGCTTTCTTT
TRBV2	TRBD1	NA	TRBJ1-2	CASSGDRGQFGYTF	TGTGCCAGCAGTGGGGACAGGGGGCAGTTTGGCTACACCTTC
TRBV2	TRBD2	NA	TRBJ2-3	CASSEGGGVGTDTQYF	TGTGCCAGCAGTGAGGGCGGGGGGGTTGGCACAGATACGCAGTATTTT
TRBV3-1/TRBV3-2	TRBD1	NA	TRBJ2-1	CASSRGGGTGAYNEQFF	TGTGCCAGCAGCCGAGGGGGCGGGACAGGGGCCTACAATGAGCAGTTCTTC
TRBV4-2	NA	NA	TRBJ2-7	CASSQEAGSGSYEQYF	TGTGCCAGCAGCCAAGAGGCGGGCAGCGGATCCTACGAGCAGTACTTC
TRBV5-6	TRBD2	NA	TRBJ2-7	CASSLTGLAGSYEQYF	TGTGCCAGCAGCTTGACGGGACTAGCGGGCTCCTACGAGCAGTACTTC
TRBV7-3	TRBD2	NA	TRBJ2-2	CASSLPPGGSGGAPRTGELFF	TGTGCCAGCAGCTTACCCCCTGGTGGTAGCGGGGGGGCCCCGAGGACCGGGGAGCTGTTTTTT
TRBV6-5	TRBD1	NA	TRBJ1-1	CASTTGGRTEAFF	TGTGCCAGTACTACAGGGGGAAGGACTGAAGCTTTCTTT
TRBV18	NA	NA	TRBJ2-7	CASSPSQGHSYEQYF	TGTGCCAGCTCACCAAGTCAGGGCCACTCCTACGAGCAGTACTTC
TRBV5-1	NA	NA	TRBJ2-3	CASSPEVRDTQYF	TGCGCCAGCAGCCCTGAGGTCCGAGATACGCAGTATTTT
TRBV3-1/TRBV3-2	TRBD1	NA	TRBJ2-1	CASSQERTGMGNEQFF	TGTGCCAGCAGCCAAGAGAGGACAGGGATGGGCAATGAGCAGTTCTTC
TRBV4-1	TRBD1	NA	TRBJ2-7	CASSDQTGYEQYF	TGCGCCAGCAGCGACCAGACAGGGTACGAGCAGTACTTC
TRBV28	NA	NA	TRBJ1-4	CASSLAGAQTNEKLFF	TGTGCCAGCAGTTTAGCTGGGGCCCAAACTAATGAAAAACTGTTTTTT
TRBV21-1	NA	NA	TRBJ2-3	CASSKTSGGAVEDTQYF	TGTGCCAGCAGCAAGACTAGCGGGGGGGCTGTTGAAGATACGCAGTATTTT
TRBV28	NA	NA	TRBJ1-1	CASSPQGIGTEAFF	TGTGCCAGCAGTCCACAGGGTATTGGCACTGAAGCTTTCTTT
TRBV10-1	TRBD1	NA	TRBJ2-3	CASSESGQGGADTQYF	TGCGCCAGCAGTGAGTCGGGACAGGGAGGGGCAGATACGCAGTATTTT
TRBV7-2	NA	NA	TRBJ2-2	CASSLGTGTGELFF	TGTGCCAGCAGCTTAGGAACGGGGACCGGGGAGCTGTTTTTT
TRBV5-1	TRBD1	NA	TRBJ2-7	CASSLTGTGEGEQYF	TGCGCCAGCAGCCTTACCGGGACAGGGGAGGGCGAGCAGTACTTC
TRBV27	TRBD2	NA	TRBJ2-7	CASSLIAGLSYEQYF	TGTGCCAGCAGTTTAATAGCGGGCCTCTCCTACGAGCAGTACTTC
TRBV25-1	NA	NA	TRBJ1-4	CASSEFGGLGEKLFF	TGTGCCAGCAGTGAATTCGGGGGGCTTGGTGAAAAACTGTTTTTT
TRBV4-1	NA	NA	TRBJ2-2	CASSQEGPRPNVRNTGELFF	TGCGCCAGCAGCCAAGAAGGTCCTAGACCCAACGTCCGGAACACCGGGGAGCTGTTTTTT
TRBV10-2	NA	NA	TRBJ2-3	CASARGPSTDTQYF	TGCGCCAGCGCTCGAGGGCCAAGCACAGATACGCAGTATTTT
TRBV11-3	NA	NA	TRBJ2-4	CASSLVNFRGLAKNIQYF	TGTGCCAGCAGCTTAGTCAACTTCAGGGGCTTAGCCAAAAACATTCAGTACTTC
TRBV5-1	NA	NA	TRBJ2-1	CASSLVRTYEQFF	TGCGCCAGCAGCTTGGTAAGAACATATGAGCAGTTCTTC
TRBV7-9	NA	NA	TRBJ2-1	CASSPGRNSYNEQFF	TGTGCCAGCAGCCCAGGCCGGAACTCCTACAATGAGCAGTTCTTC
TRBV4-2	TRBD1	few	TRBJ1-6	CASSREQGIDTSPLHF	TGTGCCAGCAGCCGAGAACAGGGGATCGATACTTCACCCCTCCACTTT
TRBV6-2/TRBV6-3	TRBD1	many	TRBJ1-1	CASSPQGLKQGNKNTEAFF	TGTGCCAGCAGTCCCCAAGGACTTAAACAGGGGAATAAGAACACTGAAGCTTTCTTT
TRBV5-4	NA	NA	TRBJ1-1	CASSLDRGITEAFF	TGTGCCAGCAGCTTGGATAGGGGAATCACTGAAGCTTTCTTT
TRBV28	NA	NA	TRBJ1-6	CASKGEWNSPLHF	TGTGCCAGCAAGGGGGAGTGGAATTCACCCCTCCACTTT
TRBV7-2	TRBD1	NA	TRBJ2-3	CASSLAIQGSTDTQYF	TGTGCCAGCAGCTTAGCAATACAGGGGAGCACAGATACGCAGTATTTT
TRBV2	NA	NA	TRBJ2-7	CASSEIGQGPYEQYF	TGTGCCAGCAGTGAAATTGGGCAGGGCCCCTACGAGCAGTACTTC
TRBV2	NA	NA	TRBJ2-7	CASTVRQGAYEQYF	TGTGCCAGCACAGTAAGGCAGGGCGCCTACGAGCAGTACTTC
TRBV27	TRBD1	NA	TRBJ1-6	CASREDRVSYNSPLHF	TGTGCCAGCAGGGAAGACAGGGTTTCCTATAATTCACCCCTCCACTTT
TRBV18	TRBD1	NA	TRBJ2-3	CASSQNRGGTDTQYF	TGTGCCAGCTCCCAAAACAGGGGTGGCACAGATACGCAGTATTTT
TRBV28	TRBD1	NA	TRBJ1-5	CASRLDRGKRQPQHF	TGTGCCAGCAGGCTCGACAGGGGAAAAAGACAGCCCCAGCATTTT
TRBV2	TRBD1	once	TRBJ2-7	CASKGQGAKEQYF	TGTGCCAGCAAGGGACAGGGGGCGAAGGAGCAGTACTTC
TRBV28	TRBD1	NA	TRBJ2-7	CASRSPGQGPYEQYF	TGTGCCAGCAGATCTCCGGGACAGGGGCCCTACGAGCAGTACTTC
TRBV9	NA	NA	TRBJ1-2	CASSVGRQAIYGYTF	TGTGCCAGCAGCGTAGGTCGGCAGGCCATCTATGGCTACACCTTC
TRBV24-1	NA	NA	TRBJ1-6	CATRGEQGGSPLHF	TGTGCCACCCGAGGAGAACAGGGCGGTTCACCCCTCCACTTT
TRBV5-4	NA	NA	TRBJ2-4	CASSFRTEPNIQYF	TGTGCCAGCAGCTTTAGGACAGAGCCAAACATTCAGTACTTC
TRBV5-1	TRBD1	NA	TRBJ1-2	CASSRDRDNYGYTF	TGCGCCAGCAGCCGCGACAGGGACAACTATGGCTACACCTTC
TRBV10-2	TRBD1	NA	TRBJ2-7	CASRGTGGYEQYF	TGCGCCAGCAGGGGGACAGGGGGCTACGAGCAGTACTTC
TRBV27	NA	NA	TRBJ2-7	CASSLAGGAPYEQYF	TGTGCCAGCAGTTTGGCTGGGGGGGCCCCCTACGAGCAGTACTTC
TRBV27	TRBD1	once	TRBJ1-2	CASSLTGESNYGYTF	TGTGCCAGCAGTCTCACAGGGGAGTCGAACTATGGCTACACCTTC
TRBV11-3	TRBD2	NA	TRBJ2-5	CASSSPGLAETQYF	TGTGCCAGCAGCAGCCCGGGACTAGCGGAGACCCAGTACTTC
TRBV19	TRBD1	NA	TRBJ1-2	CASSLRQGSGYTF	TGTGCCAGTAGTCTGAGACAGGGTTCAGGCTACACCTTC
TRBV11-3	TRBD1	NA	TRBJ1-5	CASSLDLGTDSNQPQHF	TGTGCCAGCAGCTTAGATCTCGGGACAGATAGCAATCAGCCCCAGCATTTT
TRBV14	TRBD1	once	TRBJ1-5	CASSTGQGNQPQHF	TGTGCCAGCAGCACGGGACAGGGTAACCAGCCCCAGCATTTT
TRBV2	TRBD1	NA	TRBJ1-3	CASRVEGQVGDTIYF	TGTGCCAGCAGGGTTGAGGGACAGGTCGGTGACACCATATATTTT
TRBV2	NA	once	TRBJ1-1	CASTRAGLMNTEAFF	TGTGCCAGCACCCGGGCAGGGCTCATGAACACTGAAGCTTTCTTT